Listed here are 8 T cell receptor beta chains from one sample, sequenced in a study of blood T cell repertoires in COVID-19. Repertoires were generated with immunoSEQ multiplex PCR, while TCRdb's copy carries only in-frame clones and drops some. The sample records about 67,000 clones, about 84% being singletons. The sample consisted of peripheral blood. The source is a human donor in a cohort sampled during active COVID-19.

V is TRBV19 and J is TRBJ1-1; no firm D call. With 5 bases removed from V and 3 bases from J, the gap between germline ends came to 13 bases. Germline lookup yields CDR1 LNHDA and CDR2 SQIVND (reference sequence). This CDR3 contains 14 residues. CDR3 region: CASSFGLIYTEAFF. In DNA form, the CDR3 reads TGTGCCAGTAGTTTTGGACTGATTTACACTGAAGCTTTCTTT.

The chain couples TRBV29-1 to TRBJ2-7; TRBD1 aligns across 8 bases. The CDR3 sequence is 13 residues long. Per germline, CDR1 SQVTM and CDR2 ANQGSEA. Trimming removed 5 bases from V and 4 bases from J; junction bases left unmatched: 7. The CDR3 nucleotides are TGCAGCGTTCTTGGCAGGGGGCCTTACGAGCAGTACTTC. Translated: CSVLGRGPYEQYF.

V gene TRBV5-1 combines with J gene TRBJ2-2; D possibly corresponds to TRBD1 (6 bases). Germline V gives CDR1 SGHRS, CDR2 YFSETQ. The CDR3 consists of 14 residues. Trimming stripped 4 bases from V and 4 bases from J, with 11 bases between. In DNA, the CDR3 is TGCGCCAGCAGCCTGGCAGGGGTCACCGGGGAGCTGTTTTTT. It encodes CASSLAGVTGELFF. Complete variable domain (other parts from reference TRBV5-1 and TRBJ2-2): KAGVTQTPRYLIKTRGQQVTLSCSPISGHRSVSWYQQTPGQGLQFLFEYFSETQRNKGNFPGRFSGRQFSNSRSEMNVSTLELGDSALYLCASSLAGVTGELFFGEGSRLTVL.

The CDR3 reads CAGGGKGTDTQYF. The CDR3 region has the DNA TGTGCCGGGGGGGGCAAGGGCACAGATACGCAGTATTTT. V usage is TRBV6-6 and J usage is TRBJ2-3; maybe TRBD2 (7 bases). V was shortened by 11 bases and J by 1 base, with 13 bases between the two germline ends. Germline V gene lookup returns CDR1 MNHNY and CDR2 SVGAGI (reference sequence). The length of the CDR3 is 13 residues.

The chain recombines TRBV15 with TRBJ2-3, with 9 nucleotides matching TRBD1. In germline, CDR1 is LNHNV, CDR2 YYDKDF (reference sequence). V gave up 0 bases and J gave up 4 bases; unmatched junction bases: 8. CDR3 length: 17 residues. This CDR3 is CATSRDKTGQGPDTQYF. For the CDR3, the DNA is TGTGCCACCAGCAGAGATAAGACGGGACAGGGACCAGATACGCAGTATTTT.

The V gene is TRBV7-2, the J gene TRBJ2-3, with 7 nucleotides matching TRBD2. The CDR3 has 14 residues. The trim removed 5 bases at V and 2 bases at J, leaving 4 bases unmatched. Looked up from germline, CDR1 is SGHTA and CDR2 is FQGNSA. CDR3 nucleotide sequence: TGTGCCAGCAGCCCCGGGGGGTCCACAGATACGCAGTATTTT. Translated, it gives CASSPGGSTDTQYF.

This clone was detected a few times. The rearrangement links TRBV5-6 to TRBJ2-2; weak D call: TRBD1 (6 bases). CDR1 SGHDT and CDR2 YYEEEE come from the germline V gene. Trimming left V 4 bases short and J 7 bases short, with 20 bases between. The CDR3 spans 16 residues. The CDR3 DNA is TGTGCCAGCAGCCTTGTGTTTAACAGGGCGGTCGGGGAGCTGTTTTTT. It codes for CASSLVFNRAVGELFF.

The chain uses TRBV5-1 and TRBJ1-2, with 9 bases fitting TRBD1. The CDR3 is 15 residues long. J lost 0 bases, V lost 4 bases, and 4 bases had no gene match. The germline V gene has CDR1 SGHRS and CDR2 YFSETQ. The CDR3 nucleotides read TGCGCCAGCAGCCAACGGACAGGGGCTAACTATGGCTACACCTTC. Translating it yields CASSQRTGANYGYTF.